This T cell receptor beta chain comes out of a study of blood T cell repertoires in COVID-19. Seattle enrolled patients during active infection and tracked them longitudinally. Generated by immunoSEQ multiplex PCR, the TCRdb table keeps only in-frame clones and is missing some. Of about 68,000 clones in the sample, 70% to 90% are singletons; the top ten hold more than 3%. The V gene end was trimmed by 4 bases and the J gene end by 6 bases; junction bases not matched to a gene: 2. Germline values: CDR1 SGHTA, CDR2 FQGTGA. CDR3 length: 13 amino acids. The receptor comes from a woman aged 50 to 60 with COVID-19, enrolled during active disease. The chain recombines TRBV7-3 with TRBJ2-2; 7 positions agree with TRBD2. Material for sequencing was peripheral blood. The CDR3 sequence: CASSSGGAGELFF. Written as DNA, the CDR3 is TGTGCCAGCAGCTCGGGGGGAGCCGGGGAGCTGTTTTTT. The variable domain in full, completed from reference TRBV7-3 and TRBJ2-2, reads GAGVSQTPSNKVTEKGKYVELRCDPISGHTALYWYRQSLGQGPEFLIYFQGTGAADDSGLPNDRFFAVRPEGSVSTLKIQRTERGDSAVYLCASSSGGAGELFFGEGSRLTVL.